This T cell receptor beta chain was captured in a study of cytomegalovirus exposure and HLA in healthy donors. Concerning this clone itself: The antigen is undetermined.

General observations from the study: Among TCR beta chains, those listed as cytomegalovirus-associated numbered around 180. In vitro confirmation showed three CMV-associated chains to be CMV antigen specific.

Generated by immunoSEQ multiplex PCR, the TCRdb table keeps only in-frame clones and is missing some. The sample lists some 74,000 clones, 93% occurring once. The V end was cut by 6 bases, the J end by 4 bases, with 12 bases between. This CDR3 has 13 residues. CDR1 and CDR2 from the germline V gene are KGHSH and LQKENI. The sequenced material came from PBMCs. This TCR derives from a young woman in good health and CMV-seronegative. This chain links TRBV18 with TRBJ1-2, with D possibly matching TRBD1 (5 bases). The CDR3 DNA follows: TGTGCCAGCTCCCCAGACAGCCTCTATGGCTACACCTTC. Encoded protein: CASSPDSLYGYTF.